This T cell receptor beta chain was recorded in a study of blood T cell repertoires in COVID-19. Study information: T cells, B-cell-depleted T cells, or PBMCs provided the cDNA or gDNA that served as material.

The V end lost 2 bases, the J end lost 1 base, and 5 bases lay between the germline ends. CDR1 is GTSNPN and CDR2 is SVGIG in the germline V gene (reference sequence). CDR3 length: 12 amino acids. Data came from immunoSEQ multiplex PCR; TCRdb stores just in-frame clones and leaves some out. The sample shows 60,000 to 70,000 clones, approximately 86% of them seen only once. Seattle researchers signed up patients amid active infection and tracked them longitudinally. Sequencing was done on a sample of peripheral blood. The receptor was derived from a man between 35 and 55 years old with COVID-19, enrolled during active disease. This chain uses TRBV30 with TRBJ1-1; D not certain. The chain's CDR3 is CAWSRRNTEAFF. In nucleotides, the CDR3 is TGTGCCTGGAGTCGTCGGAACACTGAAGCTTTCTTT.